A single sample gave rise to the 3 T cell receptor beta chains below, sequenced in a study of T cells in Graves' hyperthyroidism and ophthalmopathy. TCR beta CDR3 regions were amplified from RNA transcripts. TCR CDR3 underwent first-round RT-PCR with the HTBI primer set. TCRdb analysed the multiplex PCR reads with MiXCR anew, one entry per CDR3 protein. The sample yields just under 750,000 distinct CDR3 sequences, approximately 40% seen once. The sample consisted of blood. Every receptor here comes from a woman aged 40-49 years with Graves' hyperthyroidism.

The V call is TRBV6-5, the J call TRBJ1-4; tentatively, D is TRBD1 (6 bases). The V end lost 8 bases, the J end lost 7 bases, and 17 bases lay between the germline ends. The germline CDR1 and CDR2 sequences are MNHEY and SVGAGI. The CDR3 is 14 residues long. CDR3 in amino acids: CASRSGGPVEKLFF. CDR3 DNA: TGTGCCAGCCGAAGCGGGGGGCCGGTTGAAAAACTGTTTTTT.

This clonotype appeared many times. The V gene is TRBV7-2, the J gene TRBJ1-5; D call uncertain. V lost 2 bases and J lost 7, with 9 bases in between. CDR3 length: 13 residues. Germline CDR1 SGHTA, CDR2 FQGNSA. The CDR3 coding sequence is TGTGCCAGCAGCTTAAGGGAAGGCCAGCCCCAGCATTTT. Protein sequence: CASSLREGQPQHF.

This clonotype was found a few times. The J gene is TRBJ1-1, the V gene TRBV7-3, with 12 bases that match TRBD1. CDR3 length: 16 residues. V shed 5 bases and J 5 bases; nucleotides not matched to a gene: 9. CDR1 and CDR2 (germline): SGHTA, FQGTGA. The CDR3 reads CASSQSPGQGATEAFF. CDR3 DNA sequence: TGTGCCAGCAGCCAATCCCCGGGACAGGGGGCAACTGAAGCTTTCTTT.